The clone carrying this TCR beta chain was detected only once. The antigen remains unidentified. The CDR3 is made up of 15 amino acids. V dropped 4 bases and J dropped 2 bases, with 14 bases sitting between them. Looked up from germline, CDR1 is KGHSH and CDR2 is LQKENI. This sample was taken from a study of cytomegalovirus exposure and HLA in healthy donors. Overall study findings and caveats: Owing to their indistinguishability, certain V segments, notably TRBV6-2 and TRBV6-3, were excluded. The listing of 150 to 200 TCR beta chains classed them as cytomegalovirus-associated. A later analysis reportedly found that, within productive TCRs, an Asian-associated ancestry cluster had fewer N-insertions than the mean observed across the roughly 700 donors.

PCR used 60 Vbeta primers and 13 Jbeta primers. Clones were read by immunoSEQ multiplex PCR, and TCRdb kept only the in-frame ones, dropping some. Among 210,000 or so clones listed, approximately 82% were seen once. The specimen sequenced was PBMCs. The rearrangement uses TRBV18 and TRBJ1-2; possible D gene TRBD1, 6 bases. This sequence was found in a woman in her 40s in good health and CMV-seronegative. The CDR3 region is CASSLRTGPNYGYTF. CDR3 in DNA: TGTGCCAGCTCACTTCGAACAGGGCCCAACTATGGCTACACCTTC.